This TCR beta chain was sequenced for a study of blood T cells in healthy people across ages. This clonotype has at least ten counts. Its matching antigen is unknown. General study results and limits: The lack of PBMC sorting stopped any conclusive naive versus antigen-experienced comparison. Naive CD4+ cells and diversity were both higher in long-lived donors than in aged donors. Age advanced and TCR beta diversity per million T cells fell, roughly linearly.

Primers used in a second PCR of about 7 to 12 cycles were a sample-barcoded 5' primer and a J-beta primer mix. A template-switch adaptor containing 12 random nucleotides labeled each cDNA molecule. TCRdb re-analysed the 5' RACE reads in MiXCR, keeping a single row per CDR3 protein. The profile shows 1.5 million to 2 million distinct CDR3 sequences, roughly 30% of them singletons. Input material: blood. The sequence was obtained from a woman aged 25 to 45 in good health.

CDR3 amino acids: CSVQGGWDQETQYF. The CDR3 coding sequence is TGCAGCGTTCAGGGGGGCTGGGACCAAGAGACCCAGTACTTC. The chain is built from TRBV29-1 and TRBJ2-5; D is perhaps TRBD1 (7 bases). V dropped 5 bases and J dropped 0 bases, with 13 bases sitting between them. CDR1 SQVTM and CDR2 ANQGSEA come from the germline V gene. This CDR3 is 14 amino acids long. The full variable domain, in which reference TRBV29-1 and TRBJ2-5 provide the parts outside the CDR3, is SAVISQKPSRDICQRGTSLTIQCQVDSQVTMMFWYRQQPGQSLTLIATANQGSEATYESGFVIDKFPISRPNLTFSTLTVSNMSPEDSSIYLCSVQGGWDQETQYFGPGTRLLVL.